This T cell receptor beta chain was recovered during a study of blood T cell repertoires in COVID-19. This clone was counted a single time. J lost 6 bases, V lost 4 bases, and 11 bases had no gene match. The CDR3 is 16 amino acids. CDR1 is MNHEY, CDR2 SMNVEV, per germline (reference sequence). Here immunoSEQ multiplex PCR was the method, and the copy in TCRdb shows in-frame clones only, minus some. The sample yields tens of thousands of clones, 80% to 90% seen once. This chain links TRBV27 with TRBJ1-1, with 10 bases fitting TRBD1. Sequencing was done on a sample of peripheral blood. This clonotype was obtained from a woman aged 45-60 years with acute or convalescent COVID-19. The CDR3 sequence: CASSSNPGQGYPEAFF. CDR3 bases: TGTGCCAGCAGTTCCAATCCGGGACAGGGGTACCCTGAAGCTTTCTTT.